The text below deals with one T cell receptor (beta chain). No cognate antigen has been identified for it. Qualities for individual bases were not recorded, and no much larger clone is one base off. The entry originates in a study of blood T cell repertoires in COVID-19 (dated by TCRdb to 2020 to 2022). Background on the whole study: The collaborator samples originated in the United States, Italy and Spain and spanned the acute and convalescent phases of COVID-19. The material from the prospective study consisted of cDNA or gDNA derived from T cells, B-cell-depleted T cells, or PBMCs. HLA class I and class II types, where available, came from metadata supplied by the sample provider rather than from assay-based typing. The samples were drawn from two sources: the first 160 participants of the ongoing ImmuneRACE study, and 1,200 or so subjects contributed by 6 global collaborators. Subjects who had been exposed to COVID-19, were actively infected with it, or had recovered from it provided the deeply sampled blood TCRbeta repertoires that made up the dataset. Nearly every sample came with metadata listing a de-identified subject ID, COVID-19 status, age in years and sex. The repertoires were made available in a free public database intended to serve as a resource for research on the immune response to SARS-CoV-2.

In the prospective study, participants were 18 to 89 years old, resided in approximately 22 geographic areas of the United States, and were enrolled through a virtual design. In the prospective study, cohorts were assigned on the basis of participant-reported clinical history obtained from a screening survey and a study questionnaire. Recovered participants in ImmuneRACE Cohort 3 were defined as having two consecutive negative NP/OP PCR tests, clearance from a healthcare professional, or resolution of symptoms. In the prospective study, mobile phlebotomists collected whole blood, serum and a nasopharyngeal or oropharyngeal swab from each participant. Participants in the prospective study had the option to provide additional blood draws and questionnaires over a roughly 2-month period. Prospective study blood samples were shipped either frozen or at room temperature before DNA extraction. Beyond this particular receptor, the publication reports: Clinical and demographic metadata were provided uncurated, with the amount varying by source and participant.

The CDR3, cysteine through phenylalanine, is 16 amino acids long. Left in the record is the CDR3 DNA by itself, 48 bases read in frame from the first base. According to the germline V gene, CDR1 reads SGHVS and CDR2 reads FQNEAQ. From V the trimming removes 5 bases and from J it removes 4 bases, while the gene matches leave 10 bases of the junction unaccounted for. TCRbeta CDR3 regions were amplified from genomic DNA using the immunoSEQ Assay, a bias-controlled multiplex PCR. The authors' pipeline ran thus. Within the assay, amplification of reference gene primers was used to estimate how many nucleated cells each sample contained. To quantify the absolute abundance of each unique TCRbeta CDR3 rearrangement, sequence reads were collapsed and filtered. Productive Simpson clonality was computed per sample as the square root of Simpson's diversity index over productive rearrangements. Held by TCRdb, this immuneACCESS table contains in-frame sequences only and omits some clones. Under half of the omission traces to an unresolved V gene where checked; the cause of the rest is unknown. The D gene and trimming were derived from the DNA, and the V and J assignments and clone size from that table. This sample comprises 350,000 to 550,000 clones, 75% to 90% of them detected only once. Around 1.1% of the sample lies in the top ten.

The sequencing sample was made of PBMCs or T cells enriched from blood (not recorded which). The chain couples TRBV7-8 to TRBJ2-2, and 7 junction bases match TRBD2. The TCR comes from a man aged 25-45 years who had recovered from COVID-19. The CDR3 corresponds to CASSQRLAGSTGELFF. The sequence in DNA is TGTGCCAGCAGCCAAAGACTAGCCGGGAGCACCGGGGAGCTGTTTTTT.